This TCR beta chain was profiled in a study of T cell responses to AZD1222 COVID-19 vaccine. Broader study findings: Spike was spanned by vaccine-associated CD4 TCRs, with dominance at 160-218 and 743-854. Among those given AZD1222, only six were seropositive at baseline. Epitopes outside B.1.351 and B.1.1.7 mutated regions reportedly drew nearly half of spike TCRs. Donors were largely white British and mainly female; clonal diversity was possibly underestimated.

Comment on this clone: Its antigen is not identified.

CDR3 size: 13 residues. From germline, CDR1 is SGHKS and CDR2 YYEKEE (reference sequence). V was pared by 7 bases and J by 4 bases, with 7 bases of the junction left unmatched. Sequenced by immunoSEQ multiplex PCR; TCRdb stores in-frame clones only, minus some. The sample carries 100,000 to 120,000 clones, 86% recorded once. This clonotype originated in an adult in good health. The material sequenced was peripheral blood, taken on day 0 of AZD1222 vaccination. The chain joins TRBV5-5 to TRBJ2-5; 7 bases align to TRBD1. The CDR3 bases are TGTGCCAGCGGTCGGGCAGGGGGAGAGACCCAGTACTTC. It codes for CASGRAGGETQYF.